The present T cell receptor (beta chain) was sequenced within a study of CD8+ T cells in alopecia areata. Study-wide context: Each of the treated patients was given oral tofacitinib, 5 to 10 mg twice daily, for moderate-to-severe alopecia areata.

As for treatment: oral pan-JAK inhibitor, 5-10 mg twice daily. Whole-study findings and limits: Having one nonresponder leaves uncertain how baseline CD8+ expansion relates to response. Compared with normal scalp, lesional scalp had higher clonality and more expanded CD8+ clones.

RNA extraction and reverse transcription yielded cDNA as sequencing template. The repertoire was sequenced with immunoSEQ multiplex PCR; TCRdb's copy has only in-frame clones and lacks some. The sample consists of about 76,000 clones, approximately 66% of them appearing once. Of note for this clone: Its cognate antigen is unknown.

Germline V gene sequence: CDR1 SEHNR, CDR2 FQNEAQ (reference sequence). The CDR3 is 12 amino acids. V lost 6 bases and J lost 2, with 8 bases in between. The sample here was CD8+ T cells sorted from blood, taken at week 24, from a patient treated with tofacitinib. The source of this sequence is a human donor with alopecia areata. V and J are TRBV7-9 and TRBJ2-7; no reliable D call. The CDR3 spells CASRSETYEQYF. CDR3 nucleotides: TGTGCCAGCAGGAGTGAGACCTACGAGCAGTACTTC.